The present T cell receptor beta chain was sequenced within a study of cytomegalovirus exposure and HLA in healthy donors (dated by TCRdb to the late 2010s). The study in broad terms: According to an earlier analysis of a few hundred of the donors, about 180 million T cells yielded 95 million to 140 million unique TCR beta sequences and 276 Gb of sequence data. An early release covering just under 650 HLA-typed donors comprised about 300 gigabases of sequencing data and roughly 86 million unique TCR sequences. Of the 300 to 500 genotyped donors, 75% to 85% were placed in the genetic ancestry cluster associated with self-reported Caucasian donors. The study was designed to test whether signatures of past pathogen exposure could be identified by cataloging public T cell receptors. The T cell repertoires of 670 or so subjects were profiled by immunosequencing and related to cytomegalovirus serostatus. Along with the approximately 670-subject first cohort, a separate validation cohort of about 110 different subjects was used. The study combined high-throughput TCR immunosequencing, statistical association of individual TCRs with disease status, and machine learning to predict cytomegalovirus infection status. A later analysis re-analyzed previously published TCR beta repertoires from 500 to 700 donors and added high-resolution HLA genotyping to study TCR occurrence patterns. The later analysis used no new phenotypic data to find candidate immune exposures, relying instead on TCR beta sequences and their occurrence across donors. An earlier analysis of several hundred of the donors applied high-throughput TCR beta sequencing to assess whether each TCR beta V gene segment acted as functional or pseudogenic. Donor age, sex, ethnicity and CMV serostatus were compiled alongside the repertoire data. In a later genetic analysis, genome-wide SNP genotypes for about 55% of the 666 donors were used, and that subset was treated as a discovery cohort. Every discovery cohort repertoire had been produced on one sequencing platform. HLA typing included class I and class II loci at four-digit resolution. The number of typed donors differed by locus: 629-630 for A, B, C, DRB1 and DQB1; 500 to 550 for DQA1; around 580 for DPA1; and about 450 for DPB1. Because of strong linkage in the cohort, roughly five DR-DQ haplotypes were treated as single units for association and clustering. On average, approximately 250,000 unique TCR beta nucleotide sequences were sequenced per donor among 300 to 500 genotyped donors of the cohort, with roughly 18% of those sequences being non-productive.

Receptor amplification or capture employed the immunoSEQ multiplex PCR assay. For the multiplex PCR, a mixture combining 60 forward primers for TCR Vbeta segments and 13 reverse primers for TCR Jbeta segments was used. The CDR3 region of rearranged TCR beta genes was amplified from genomic DNA by a multiplex PCR assay. Amplified TCR beta libraries were sequenced as 87-base-pair reads on the Illumina HiSeq System. As for the original processing: A later analysis tallied tens of millions of unique TCR beta chains across the 666 repertoires, and approximately 12 million of those chains were shared by two or more donors. A nearest-neighbor algorithm error-corrected the raw reads and collapsed the reads into unique sequences, merging closely related sequences to remove PCR and sequencing errors. CDR3 sequences were aligned to IMGT reference sequences to assign V, D and J gene segments. For a sequence to be retained, a match of at least six nucleotides to both a V gene segment and a J gene segment was required. A rearrangement was called productive if the CDR3 had no stop codons and remained in frame with V and J, and every other rearrangement was called non-productive. Following IMGT convention, CDR3 was defined as the stretch from the second conserved V-encoded cysteine up to the conserved J-encoded phenylalanine. Sequences without an unambiguous match to a single V gene segment were excluded from the earlier analysis of about 640 of the donors. In an earlier analysis of several hundred of the donors, V segments were called functional above 56.7% productive rearrangements and were called segregating when the between-donor standard deviation exceeded 5%. A statistical classification framework was built for diagnosing cytomegalovirus status from the catalog of TCR beta chain sequences. In a later analysis, V and J genes were assigned by comparing TCR nucleotide sequences against IMGT/GENE-DB human TR gene sequences. In a later analysis, CDR3 sequences and most-parsimonious VDJ recombination scenarios were assigned using the TCRdist pipeline. In a later analysis, each TCR beta chain was defined by its CDR3 amino acid sequence together with its V-gene family, and reads lacking a unique V-gene family were excluded. To address suspected cross-contamination and a sequencing artifact, a later analysis removed several hundred highly shared, low-generation-probability nucleotide sequences. For each public chain, a later analysis derived a clonal expansion index from normalized ranks of inferred template counts within each repertoire. In a later analysis, generation probabilities were computed using a VDJ recombination model fitted to out-of-frame rearrangements, and the results were checked against IGoR. Hypergeometric tests were used in a later analysis to score TCR-TCR, TCR-HLA and TCR-CMV co-occurrence, with a repertoire-size bias correction applied to the TCR pairs. False discovery rates were estimated in a later analysis by permuting HLA or CMV assignments 20 times. In a later analysis, co-occurring TCRs were grouped using DBSCAN, with TCRdist sequence similarity added in when clustering inside HLA-allele-positive subsets. Repertoires with fewer than 30,000 or more than 120,000 public chains, plus five repertoires with anomalous nucleotide sharing, were excluded from co-occurrence clustering. TCRdb obtained this table from immuneACCESS and retained in-frame rearrangements with V and J assigned. These tables miss some clones; where compared with another copy, unresolved V genes account for less than half of the shortfall, and the remainder is unexplained. The V and J calls and the clone size are those of that table, but D and trimming were determined from the DNA. Within this sample are some 140,000 clones, with 60% to 85% of them counted one time only. The ten largest clones represent 3% to 4% of the sample.

Concerning this clone: The antigen this receptor binds is unknown. No per-base quality is available; no much larger clone lies one base away.

The cohort was made up of hundreds of healthy bone marrow donors. At the time of sampling, every cohort member was nominally healthy, though immune exposures that went unrecorded were likely present. The donor was CMV seronegative and was included in the group of 352 seronegative cohort members. A peripheral blood sample was collected from each donor, and TCR beta sequencing was performed on peripheral blood mononuclear cells. Genomic DNA was extracted from the blood cell samples with the Qiagen DNeasy Blood Extraction Kit. Trimmed from V: 1 base; trimmed from J: 0 bases; junction bases lacking a gene match: 2. Sequences SGHRS (CDR1) and YFSETQ (CDR2) are obtained from the germline V gene. The CDR3 runs 15 amino acids, cysteine and phenylalanine included. Only the CDR3 DNA is retained, 45 bases long and in frame from the first base. What the work shows at the level of the full study, not this receptor alone: Around 16 rarely observed V segments, including chromosome 9 orphons, were excluded from the earlier analysis of 550 to 700 of the donors because counts were too low. The authors suggested that the approach could potentially be generalized to other disease states and immunological phenotypes. For the cohort, immune exposure information was limited to CMV serostatus. Assigning TCR associations to individual alleles was difficult when HLA alleles, especially DR and DQ, strongly co-occurred. Specific HLA alleles were associated with roughly 17,000 TCR beta sequences at a false discovery rate of 0.05 in a later analysis. Linkage disequilibrium might explain the correlated functional status among segregating V segments, but an unknown experimental factor could not be ruled out. Compared with the 666-donor mean, donors in an Asian-associated ancestry cluster had fewer N-insertions in productive TCRs, according to a later genetic analysis. In a later genetic analysis, a missense DCLRE1C variant was associated with V-gene and J-gene trimming of TCR beta chains, and the association was replicated in an independent cohort. Because some donors lacked HLA typing at each locus, the association tests relied only on the typed subset. Three of the identified cytomegalovirus-associated TCR beta chains were confirmed in vitro to be specific for cytomegalovirus antigens. Broadly in line with IMGT annotations, most TCR beta V segments showed up in productive rearrangements about 90% or about 30% of the time in an earlier analysis of under 700 of the donors. The study listed 150 to 200 TCR beta chains as associated with cytomegalovirus. According to a later analysis, TCR association rates differed among HLA loci, with DRB1 alleles showing the most associated TCRs and HLA-C alleles showing the fewest. Most CMV-associated TCR beta chains appeared to be HLA-restricted in a later analysis, and the HLA associations seemed to be driven largely by CMV exposure. A later analysis reported that several top co-occurrence clusters appeared linked to parvovirus B19, influenza, CMV and Epstein-Barr virus. Most TCR sequences were observed very rarely across donors, whereas some public TCRs were present in many individuals. Some IMGT-functional V segments, including TRBV6-2 and TRBV6-3, could not be distinguished by the 87-base-pair reads and were therefore excluded. A further reported finding was that TCR beta sequences accurately predicted the HLA-A and HLA-B alleles for most subjects in the first cohort. In a later analysis, HLA-associated TCR beta chains were found to be more clonally expanded and to have lower generation probabilities than equally common non-associated chains. In both the original and validation cohorts, the classifier was reported to diagnose cytomegalovirus status with high specificity and sensitivity. Roughly uniform sequencing depth across donors was assumed in presence/absence analyses, although this assumption may not hold. In this cohort, only TCR beta chains were sequenced, and detectable features were limited by the absence of alpha or paired-chain data. A cluster of highly shared sequence variants was judged likely to represent a technical artifact of the sequencing pipeline.

The sequenced sample was PBMCs. The rearrangement joined TRBV5-1 to TRBJ2-7, and 9 bases in between align with TRBD1. This receptor was obtained from a woman aged 40 to 49 in good health and CMV-seronegative. The nucleotides read TGCGCCAGCAGCTTGACACAGGGGGCCTCCTACGAGCAGTACTTC. It translates as CASSLTQGASYEQYF.